This TCR beta chain was observed in a study of OX40 agonist ivuxolimab in advanced cancers. As for the study in general: Patients were dosed with the agonistic anti-OX40 (CD134) antibody ivuxolimab. Under the entry rules, prior anti-PD-1, anti-PD-L1 or anti-CTLA-4 therapy was allowed, and roughly 43% had some.

Clones were sequenced by immunoSEQ multiplex PCR, and TCRdb holds only the in-frame ones, with some missing. Found here are about 88,000 clones, 85% to 90% of them singletons; the top ten hold approximately 0.2%. V lost 5 bases and J lost 3; bases outside the gene matches: 8. This CDR3 is built from 15 residues. Germline V gives CDR1 SGHAT, CDR2 FQDESV (reference sequence). This material consisted of CD4+ or CD8+ T cells sorted from blood, taken in a trial of the OX40 agonist ivuxolimab. The TCR comes from an adult with an advanced solid tumor such as melanoma, head and neck, liver or kidney cancer. The V call is TRBV11-1, the J call TRBJ1-2; 8 bases line up with TRBD1. CDR3 protein: CASSPGQGNDYGYTF. CDR3 coding DNA: TGTGCCAGCAGCCCAGGACAGGGAAACGACTATGGCTACACCTTC.